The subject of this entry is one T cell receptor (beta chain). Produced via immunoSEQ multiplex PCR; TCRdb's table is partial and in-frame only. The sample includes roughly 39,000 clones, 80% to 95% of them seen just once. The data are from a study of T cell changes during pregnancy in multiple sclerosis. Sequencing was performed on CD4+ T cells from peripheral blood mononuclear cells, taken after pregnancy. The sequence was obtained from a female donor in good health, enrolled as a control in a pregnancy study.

CDR3 loop: CASSLIGTVLAKNIQYF. Written as DNA, the CDR3 is TGTGCCAGCAGCCTCATAGGGACAGTCCTAGCCAAAAACATTCAGTACTTC. The rearrangement uses TRBV11-3 and TRBJ2-4; TRBD1 aligns across 7 bases. J gave up 0 bases and V 5 bases, and 10 bases lay outside the gene matches. Germline V gives CDR1 SGHNT, CDR2 YENEEA. This CDR3 spans 17 amino acids.